One sample yielded the 32 T cell receptor beta chains listed below, sequenced in a study of blood T cell repertoires in COVID-19. Method: immunoSEQ multiplex PCR; TCRdb's copy keeps in-frame clones and lacks some. The repertoire holds 90,000 to 130,000 clones, with over 65% as singletons. The sequencing input was peripheral blood. All receptors derive from an elderly woman with acute or convalescent COVID-19.

This sequence joins TRBV18 and TRBJ2-7; the match to TRBD2 covers 8 bases. The CDR3 has 15 amino acids. Germline trimming cut 2 bases from V and 2 bases from J; bases unmatched to any gene: 5. Germline values: CDR1 KGHSH, CDR2 LQKENI. The CDR3 DNA reads TGTGCCAGCTCACCAGTCCGGGAGGGGACCTACGAGCAGTACTTC. This sequence encodes CASSPVREGTYEQYF.

This rearrangement joins TRBV6-5 to TRBJ2-3; 9 nucleotides match TRBD2. The J segment lost 4 bases and the V segment lost 3 bases, leaving 5 bases of the junction unmatched. Germline CDR1 reads MNHEY; CDR2 reads SVGAGI. There are 15 residues in the CDR3. The DNA for the CDR3 is TGTGCCAGCAGTTATGCGGGGGGGGGTTCAGATACGCAGTATTTT. This sequence encodes CASSYAGGGSDTQYF.

The chain recombines TRBV11-2 with TRBJ2-7; D may be TRBD1 (5 bases). Germline V lookup: CDR1 SGHAT, CDR2 FQNNGV. The CDR3 contains 17 residues. V was trimmed by 1 base and J by 0 bases, leaving 16 bases between them. The chain's CDR3 is CASSLGLDTFSSYEQYF. The CDR3 DNA sequence: TGTGCCAGCAGCTTAGGGTTGGACACGTTTAGCTCCTACGAGCAGTACTTC.

Only a few counts were recorded for this clone. The V call is TRBV4-1, the J call TRBJ2-2, with 8 bases that match TRBD2. This CDR3 is 17 amino acids long. Unmatched junction bases numbered 5, after V lost 1 base and J lost 1 base. The germline gives CDR1 MGHRA, CDR2 YSYEKL. This chain's CDR3 is CASSQAGGGRNTGELFF. Written as DNA, the CDR3 is TGCGCCAGCAGCCAAGCCGGCGGGGGGAGGAACACCGGGGAGCTGTTTTTT.

V gene TRBV18 combines with J gene TRBJ2-5; D is uncertain. Trimming cost V 0 bases and J 3 bases, with 5 bases left between them. This CDR3 has 13 amino acids. The V gene's germline CDR1 is KGHSH and CDR2 LQKENI. CDR3 loop: CASSPPSEETQYF. Written as DNA, the CDR3 is TGTGCCAGCTCACCACCCTCGGAAGAGACCCAGTACTTC.

V usage is TRBV5-1 and J usage is TRBJ1-1; 7 nucleotides line up with TRBD1. V was clipped by 3 bases and J by 4 bases; unmatched bases: 6. The CDR3 contains 14 residues. Germline CDR1 reads SGHRS; CDR2 reads YFSETQ. CDR3 nucleotides: TGCGCCAGCAGCTATAGACAGGGAAGCACTGAAGCTTTCTTT. The encoded protein is CASSYRQGSTEAFF. Based on the CDR3 plus reference TRBV5-1 and TRBJ1-1, the full variable domain is KAGVTQTPRYLIKTRGQQVTLSCSPISGHRSVSWYQQTPGQGLQFLFEYFSETQRNKGNFPGRFSGRQFSNSRSEMNVSTLELGDSALYLCASSYRQGSTEAFFGQGTRLTVV.

The chain joins TRBV4-3 to TRBJ1-2, with D maybe TRBD1 (5 bases). The ends were cut back, 4 bases at V and 3 bases at J, with 18 bases in the middle. The CDR3 sequence is 16 residues long. Per germline, CDR1 LGHNA and CDR2 YSLEER. For the CDR3, the DNA is TGCGCCAGCAGCCGGGGACGGGGGGTTTCTGACTATGGCTACACCTTC. Its translation is CASSRGRGVSDYGYTF.

This chain links TRBV2 with TRBJ2-1; D is perhaps TRBD2 (5 bases). Germline CDR1 and CDR2: SNHLY and FYNNEI. V lost 4 bases to trimming and J lost 7 bases, with 17 bases between them. The CDR3 sequence is 15 residues long. The CDR3 nucleotides read TGTGCCAGCAGTGCCCCAGCGGTATTTCCAAATGAGCAGTTCTTC. Translated, it gives CASSAPAVFPNEQFF.

This chain connects TRBV5-1 to TRBJ2-1, with 16 nucleotides matching TRBD2. V shed 2 bases, J shed 6 bases, and the junction held 8 bases outside the gene matches. Germline CDR1 is SGHRS and CDR2 is YFSETQ. This CDR3 spans 18 amino acids. CDR3 region: CASSLPGLAGGPSNEQFF. CDR3 nucleotide sequence: TGCGCCAGCAGCTTACCGGGACTAGCGGGAGGGCCGTCCAATGAGCAGTTCTTC. Supplemented by reference TRBV5-1 and TRBJ2-1, the full variable domain reads KAGVTQTPRYLIKTRGQQVTLSCSPISGHRSVSWYQQTPGQGLQFLFEYFSETQRNKGNFPGRFSGRQFSNSRSEMNVSTLELGDSALYLCASSLPGLAGGPSNEQFFGPGTRLTVL.

The gene calls are TRBV5-1 and TRBJ2-5; the match to TRBD2 covers 9 bases. The V segment lost 2 bases and the J segment 5 bases; nucleotides outside the gene matches: 10. The CDR3 extends over 16 amino acids. CDR1 is SGHRS, CDR2 YFSETQ, per germline. CDR3 protein: CASSLLPGLAGETQYF. DNA for the CDR3: TGCGCCAGCAGCTTACTTCCGGGACTAGCTGGTGAGACCCAGTACTTC.

This clone has just a few counts. This rearrangement joins TRBV6-5 to TRBJ1-2; 7 nucleotides line up with TRBD1. CDR1 and CDR2 from the germline V gene are MNHEY and SVGAGI. V trimming: 2 bases; J trimming: 5 bases; junction bases outside the gene matches: 2. The CDR3 spans 13 residues. The CDR3 coding sequence is TGTGCCAGCAGTTACGCAGGGGGTTATGGCTACACCTTC. This codes for CASSYAGGYGYTF.

V gene TRBV18 combines with J gene TRBJ2-4; 11 bases map to TRBD2. CDR1 is KGHSH, CDR2 LQKENI, per germline. J lost 1 base, V lost 3 bases, and 14 bases had no gene match. This CDR3 contains 20 residues. This CDR3 is CASSPLVSSGRPKAKNIQYF. CDR3 bases: TGTGCCAGCTCACCTTTGGTCTCTAGCGGGAGGCCCAAGGCCAAAAACATTCAGTACTTC.

This clone was seen a single time. The chain carries TRBV2 and TRBJ2-3; 11 bases are shared with TRBD2. The V and J ends lost 6 bases and 1 base, in that order; junction bases with no gene match: 3. This CDR3 has 15 residues. Germline assignment: CDR1 SNHLY and CDR2 FYNNEI. CDR3 nucleotides: TGTGCCAGCAGCCTGACTAGCGGGGGCACAGATACGCAGTATTTT. Translation gives CASSLTSGGTDTQYF.

In this sample, this clone turned up a few times. The V call is TRBV28, the J call TRBJ2-1; possibly TRBD2 for D (6 bases). Trimming stripped 7 bases from V and 15 bases from J, with 19 bases between. The CDR3 loop spans 12 amino acids. Germline lookup yields CDR1 MDHEN and CDR2 SYDVKM. The DNA of the CDR3 is TGTGCCAGCAACCATCCGGAGACTAGTCCGTTCTTC. Translation: CASNHPETSPFF.

The rearrangement joins TRBV27 to TRBJ2-3, with D tentatively TRBD2 (6 bases). The CDR3 is made up of 16 amino acids. Trimming left V 5 bases short and J 4 bases short, with 19 bases between. The germline V gene has CDR1 MNHEY and CDR2 SMNVEV (reference sequence). The CDR3 coding sequence is TGTGCCAGCAGTCCCCCCCGGGGTAGCGGAGCAGATACGCAGTATTTT. It encodes CASSPPRGSGADTQYF.

The rearrangement uses TRBV9 and TRBJ1-1; D not resolved. This CDR3 comprises 14 residues. Germline assignment: CDR1 SGDLS and CDR2 YYNGEE. Trimming removed 1 base at V and 4 bases at J, with 11 bases between. CDR3 nucleotides: TGTGCCAGCAGCGTACAAGGAAGCGCCACTGAAGCTTTCTTT. Protein: CASSVQGSATEAFF.

This clone was seen a handful of times. V and J are TRBV6-5 and TRBJ1-1; 8 bases line up with TRBD1. Germline V lookup: CDR1 MNHEY, CDR2 SVGAGI. This CDR3 region has 13 residues. After removal of 4 bases from V and 7 bases from J, the junction contained 5 bases not matched to a gene. CDR3 nucleotide sequence: TGTGCCAGCAGTTGGGACAGGAGTTATGAAGCTTTCTTT. This sequence encodes CASSWDRSYEAFF.

The chain joins TRBV18 to TRBJ1-1; 7 bases are a match to TRBD1. Germline trimming cut 4 bases from V and 10 bases from J; bases unmatched to any gene: 9. CDR1 KGHSH and CDR2 LQKENI come from the germline V gene. The CDR3 loop spans 13 amino acids. Written as DNA, the CDR3 is TGTGCCAGCTCACGAGAGCAGGGGGAGATAGCTTTCTTT. This gives the protein CASSREQGEIAFF.

The V call is TRBV7-9, the J call TRBJ2-7; D might be TRBD1 (6 bases). The CDR3 contains 14 residues. CDR1 is SEHNR, CDR2 FQNEAQ, per germline (reference sequence). The germline V and J ends were trimmed by 5 bases and 4 bases, with 15 bases remaining between them. CDR3 DNA sequence: TGTGCCAGCAGCCCGAGGGGGAAGGAGTACGAGCAGTACTTC. Its protein is CASSPRGKEYEQYF.

This rearrangement joins TRBV10-3 to TRBJ2-5; perhaps TRBD1 as D (6 bases). The CDR3 runs to 11 residues. V shed 8 bases and J shed 2 bases, with 6 bases lying between them. Germline CDR1 reads ENHRY; CDR2 reads SYGVKD. This chain's CDR3 is CAIGTQETQYF. In nucleotides, the CDR3 is TGTGCCATCGGGACACAAGAGACCCAGTACTTC.

The rearrangement joins TRBV2 to TRBJ1-6; the match to TRBD1 covers 7 bases. The junction had 5 bases not matched to a gene; V was cut back by 6 bases and J by 6 bases. Germline V gene sequence: CDR1 SNHLY, CDR2 FYNNEI. The CDR3 runs 14 residues. CDR3 DNA sequence: TGTGCCAGCAGACCCGGGACAGTTAATTCACCCCTCCACTTT. Encoded protein: CASRPGTVNSPLHF.

The chain carries TRBV11-3 and TRBJ2-5; a possible D gene is TRBD1 (6 bases). Germline V gene sequence: CDR1 SGHNT, CDR2 YENEEA. CDR3 length equals 13 residues. The V end lost 5 bases, the J end lost 3 bases, and 10 bases lay between the germline ends. The CDR3 loop reads CASSLRTEETQYF. CDR3 nucleotide sequence: TGTGCCAGCAGCCTACGGACAGAAGAGACCCAGTACTTC.

The V call is TRBV5-1, the J call TRBJ2-7; D gene uncertain. Germline loops: CDR1 SGHRS, CDR2 YFSETQ. There are 15 residues in the CDR3. With 4 bases removed from V and 6 bases from J, the gap between germline ends came to 20 bases. The CDR3 DNA is TGCGCCAGCAGCCCGATACCCACACCCCGTTCCGAGCAGTACTTC. This gives the protein CASSPIPTPRSEQYF.

J is TRBJ1-2 and V is TRBV5-4; a weak D match, TRBD1 (6 bases). Trimming removed 0 bases from V and 0 bases from J, with 12 bases in between. Germline CDR1 and CDR2: SGHNT and YYREEE (reference sequence). The CDR3 has 16 amino acids. CDR3 loop: CASSLAGQLSNYGYTF. Written as DNA, the CDR3 is TGTGCCAGCAGCTTGGCCGGACAGTTATCTAACTATGGCTACACCTTC.

In DNA form, the CDR3 reads TGTGCCAGCAGCTGGGGGGCCGGGGAGCTGTTTTTT. Its protein product is CASSWGAGELFF. This chain uses TRBV9 with TRBJ2-2; D perhaps matches TRBD2 (6 bases). The CDR3 has 12 amino acids. Germline-derived CDR1 and CDR2 are SGDLS and YYNGEE. Deletions cut 4 bases from V and 6 bases from J, with 7 bases between.

The chain combines TRBV10-2 with TRBJ2-7; TRBD1 might be the D (5 bases). From germline, CDR1 is WSHSY and CDR2 SAAADI. V lost 5 bases and J 2 bases, leaving 10 bases between the germline ends. The CDR3 loop spans 13 amino acids. DNA for the CDR3: TGCGCCAGCAGTCCAGGGATAACCTACGAGCAGTACTTC. Translating it yields CASSPGITYEQYF.

The chain employs TRBV7-9 and TRBJ2-7, with TRBD1 matching 11 bases. The V and J ends lost 11 bases and 3 bases, in that order; junction bases with no gene match: 6. This CDR3 spans 13 amino acids. Germline lookup yields CDR1 SEHNR and CDR2 FQNEAQ (reference sequence). CDR3 amino acids: CAVSGTGGYEQYF. CDR3 DNA: TGTGCCGTCAGCGGGACAGGGGGCTACGAGCAGTACTTC. Variable domain in full (rest from reference TRBV7-9 and TRBJ2-7): DTGVSQNPRHKITKRGQNVTFRCDPISEHNRLYWYRQTLGQGPEFLTYFQNEAQLEKSRLLSDRFSAERPKGSFSTLEIQRTEQGDSAMYLCAVSGTGGYEQYFGPGTRLTVT.

The gene calls are TRBV5-1 and TRBJ2-3; D may be TRBD1 (5 bases). The CDR3 extends over 15 amino acids. The germline V gene encodes CDR1 SGHRS and CDR2 YFSETQ. V gave up 0 bases and J gave up 2 bases, with 10 bases separating them. CDR3 coding DNA: TGCGCCAGCAGCTTGGGGGCAGGGCCCACAGATACGCAGTATTTT. The encoded protein is CASSLGAGPTDTQYF. The complete variable domain, with remaining parts taken from reference TRBV5-1 and TRBJ2-3, reads KAGVTQTPRYLIKTRGQQVTLSCSPISGHRSVSWYQQTPGQGLQFLFEYFSETQRNKGNFPGRFSGRQFSNSRSEMNVSTLELGDSALYLCASSLGAGPTDTQYFGPGTRLTVL.

J is TRBJ2-7 and V is TRBV7-2, with D unresolved. The V gene's germline CDR1 is SGHTA and CDR2 FQGNSA. The CDR3 totals 13 residues. Trimming removed 5 bases from V and 2 bases from J, with 10 bases in between. The CDR3, as DNA: TGTGCCAGCAGCCACACATCAACCTACGAGCAGTACTTC. It is translated as CASSHTSTYEQYF. Variable domain in full (rest from reference TRBV7-2 and TRBJ2-7): GAGVSQSPSNKVTEKGKDVELRCDPISGHTALYWYRQSLGQGLEFLIYFQGNSAPDKSGLPSDRFSAERTGGSVSTLTIQRTQQEDSAVYLCASSHTSTYEQYFGPGTRLTVT.

This clone was counted only a few times. V usage is TRBV27 and J usage is TRBJ1-6, with 9 bases aligning to TRBD1. V was clipped by 4 bases and J by 6 bases; unmatched bases: 4. Looked up from germline, CDR1 is MNHEY and CDR2 is SMNVEV (reference sequence). This CDR3 contains 15 residues. Here the CDR3 reads CASSWGQGGNSPLHF. Here the CDR3 DNA reads TGTGCCAGCAGTTGGGGACAGGGCGGTAATTCACCCCTCCACTTT.

The V and J genes are TRBV3-1 (or the pseudogene TRBV3-2) and TRBJ2-2; D remains unclear. Germline V CDR1 and CDR2: LGHDT, YNNKEL (reference sequence). This CDR3 region has 12 residues. Trimming took 4 bases from V and 6 from J, leaving 6 bases between them. The DNA of the CDR3 is TGTGCCAGCAGCCCTATATCCGGGGAGCTGTTTTTT. This gives the protein CASSPISGELFF.

This chain joins TRBV6-5 and TRBJ2-3; 11 bases are shared with TRBD2. With 6 bases clipped from V and 0 bases from J, the junction kept 2 bases outside the gene matches. This CDR3 has 15 residues. In germline, CDR1 is MNHEY, CDR2 SVGAGI. CDR3 amino acids: CASRGLAVSTDTQYF. Here the CDR3 DNA reads TGTGCCAGCAGGGGACTAGCGGTTAGCACAGATACGCAGTATTTT.